These 30 T cell receptor beta chains originate from one sample sequenced in a study of shared clonotypes between healthy human individuals. Profiling relied on immunoSEQ multiplex PCR, and the TCRdb table lists in-frame clones only, not all of them. The data contain 650,000 to 700,000 clones, roughly 91% of them singletons. Sample: memory CD8+ T cells from PBMCs. Subset: CD45RO+ cells pooled with CCR7-negative TemRA cells. The receptors derive from a man younger than 35 in good health. Some clones in this sample may be carry-over from other donors' samples.

The V and J genes are TRBV9 and TRBJ2-3; 14 nucleotides agree with TRBD2. This CDR3 is 18 amino acids long. J was trimmed by 5 bases and V by 1 base; bases with no gene match: 9. CDR1 SGDLS and CDR2 YYNGEE come from the germline V gene. In DNA form, the CDR3 reads TGTGCCAGCAGCGTAAATCCGATGGGACTAGCGGGAGTAGATACGCAGTATTTT. Translating gives CASSVNPMGLAGVDTQYF.

This rearrangement joins TRBV15 to TRBJ2-3, with D tentatively TRBD1 (5 bases). This CDR3 is built from 15 residues. CDR1 LNHNV and CDR2 YYDKDF come from the germline V gene (reference sequence). Deletions cut 8 bases from V and 2 bases from J, with 17 bases between. The CDR3 coding sequence is TGTGCCACCTGTTTGACAGCGAGTCCCACAGATACGCAGTATTTT. It codes for CATCLTASPTDTQYF.

This chain uses TRBV7-9 with TRBJ2-7, with D hard to call. The V end lost 4 bases, the J end lost 2 bases, and 9 bases lay between the germline ends. CDR1 is SEHNR and CDR2 is FQNEAQ in the germline V gene (reference sequence). There are 13 residues in the CDR3. The CDR3, as DNA: TGTGCCAGCAGCTCCCCTAGGGCCTACGAGCAGTACTTC. The encoded protein is CASSSPRAYEQYF.

The rearrangement joins TRBV5-5 to TRBJ1-1; D unclear. V lost 0 bases and J 11 bases, leaving 11 bases between the germline ends. Germline V gene data show CDR1 as SGHKS and CDR2 as YYEKEE (reference sequence). The CDR3 sequence is 12 residues long. CDR3 protein: CASSLDREVAFF. CDR3 sequence (DNA): TGTGCCAGCAGCTTGGATCGGGAAGTGGCTTTCTTT.

The genes are TRBV12-5 and TRBJ2-1; 9 nucleotides line up with TRBD2. V trimming: 0 bases; J trimming: 10 bases; junction bases outside the gene matches: 16. The CDR3 extends over 18 amino acids. Germline-derived CDR1 and CDR2 are LGHNT and FRNRAP. The DNA of the CDR3 is TGTGCTAGTGGTTTGGTCCTAGTCGGGGTAGCGGGAGCATGGGAGCAGTTCTTC. Residues: CASGLVLVGVAGAWEQFF. The full variable domain, in which reference TRBV12-5 and TRBJ2-1 provide the parts outside the CDR3, is DARVTQTPRHKVTEMGQEVTMRCQPILGHNTVFWYRQTMMQGLELLAYFRNRAPLDDSGMPKDRFSAEMPDATLATLKIQPSEPRDSAVYFCASGLVLVGVAGAWEQFFGPGTRLTVL.

The chain links TRBV4-2 to TRBJ2-3; 7 bases map to TRBD2. Germline V gives CDR1 LGHNA, CDR2 YNFKEQ. After removal of 0 bases from V and 4 bases from J, the junction contained 10 bases not matched to a gene. This CDR3 is built from 17 residues. The CDR3 sequence is CASSQDGRLARSDTQYF. Here the CDR3 DNA reads TGTGCCAGCAGCCAAGATGGGAGACTAGCTCGCTCAGATACGCAGTATTTT.

The chain joins TRBV9 to TRBJ2-7, with D possibly TRBD2 on 5 matching bases. The CDR3 has 15 amino acids. Germline V lookup: CDR1 SGDLS, CDR2 YYNGEE. The germline V and J ends were trimmed by 3 bases and 0 bases, with 13 bases remaining between them. CDR3 protein: CASSAGEAVSYEQYF. The CDR3 DNA follows: TGTGCCAGCAGCGCTGGGGAAGCGGTCTCCTACGAGCAGTACTTC.

The V and J genes are TRBV5-1 and TRBJ2-7, with 8 bases aligning to TRBD1. The length of the CDR3 is 14 residues. CDR1 and CDR2 (germline): SGHRS, YFSETQ. V lost 4 bases, J lost 5 bases, and 8 bases stayed unmatched. CDR3 sequence reads: CASSTRTGLDEQYF. In DNA, the CDR3 is TGCGCCAGCAGCACCAGGACAGGGCTGGACGAGCAGTACTTC.

This clone appeared a few times. The chain has TRBV2 and TRBJ1-3; TRBD1 matches at 7 bases. The CDR3 consists of 13 residues. Germline lookup yields CDR1 SNHLY and CDR2 FYNNEI. V shed 6 bases and J 4 bases; nucleotides not matched to a gene: 3. CDR3: CASRTGFGNTIYF. CDR3 DNA: TGTGCCAGCAGGACAGGGTTCGGAAACACCATATATTTT.

The chain recombines TRBV19 with TRBJ2-5; TRBD1 matches at 9 bases. This CDR3 comprises 13 residues. Losses at the gene ends were 6 bases for V and 3 bases for J; bases not matched to a gene: 2. The germline CDR1 and CDR2 sequences are LNHDA and SQIVND (reference sequence). The CDR3 DNA reads as TGTGCCAGTAGGGACAGGGGAAAAGAGACCCAGTACTTC. This sequence encodes CASRDRGKETQYF.

This chain uses TRBV4-1 with TRBJ2-5; 7 bases map to TRBD2. The J call may not be correct, given that the DNA end is closer to TRBJ2-7. This CDR3 is built from 13 residues. Germline lookup yields CDR1 MGHRA and CDR2 YSYEKL. Here the CDR3 DNA reads TGCGCCAGCAGCCCGGGGGGAAACTACGAGCAGTACTTC. Protein product: CASSPGGNYEQYF.

The V call is TRBV9, the J call TRBJ2-5, with D possibly being TRBD2 (6 bases). CDR1 SGDLS and CDR2 YYNGEE come from the germline V gene. V lost 5 bases and J lost 4, with 18 bases in between. The CDR3 is made up of 15 amino acids. This CDR3 is CASSGLATKGETQYF. The CDR3, as DNA: TGTGCCAGCAGTGGGCTAGCGACCAAAGGAGAGACCCAGTACTTC.

The chain employs TRBV15 and TRBJ1-6; TRBD1 matches 8 bases. This CDR3 has 13 residues. Germline V CDR1 and CDR2: LNHNV, YYDKDF (reference sequence). After removal of 9 bases from V and 10 bases from J, the junction contained 8 bases not matched to a gene. This chain's CDR3 is CATSDRVRSPLHF. CDR3 nucleotides: TGTGCCACTTCGGACAGGGTGCGATCACCCCTCCACTTT.

The chain is built from TRBV5-1 and TRBJ1-2, with D possibly being TRBD1 (5 bases). Between the trimmed V and J ends, which lost 0 bases and 8 bases, there was a span of 17 bases. This CDR3 region has 15 residues. From germline, CDR1 is SGHRS and CDR2 YFSETQ. CDR3 residues: CASSLDYRPWRGYTF. The CDR3 nucleotides are TGCGCCAGCAGCTTGGATTACAGGCCGTGGAGGGGCTACACCTTC. The full variable domain, in which reference TRBV5-1 and TRBJ1-2 provide the parts outside the CDR3, is KAGVTQTPRYLIKTRGQQVTLSCSPISGHRSVSWYQQTPGQGLQFLFEYFSETQRNKGNFPGRFSGRQFSNSRSEMNVSTLELGDSALYLCASSLDYRPWRGYTFGSGTRLTVV.

The chain is built from TRBV5-1 and TRBJ2-7; D is unclear. This CDR3 contains 16 residues. Germline lookup yields CDR1 SGHRS and CDR2 YFSETQ. The germline V and J ends were trimmed by 2 bases and 4 bases, with 19 bases remaining between them. CDR3 in DNA: TGCGCCAGCAGCTTAGACCCGGAGACCCTTTTTTACGAGCAGTACTTC. Its protein is CASSLDPETLFYEQYF.

The table lists this clone with a count of one. V and J are TRBV5-1 and TRBJ2-1; 10 positions agree with TRBD2. Trimming cost V 5 bases and J 9 bases; bases outside gene matches: 8. The CDR3 loop spans 14 amino acids. Germline CDR1 and CDR2: SGHRS and YFSETQ. The CDR3 region is CASSGSGRAFEQFF. The CDR3 DNA sequence: TGCGCCAGCAGTGGCAGCGGGAGGGCCTTTGAGCAGTTCTTC.

The CDR3 bases are TGTGCCAGCAGATGGATAACGGGCAGCAACACTGAAGCTTTCTTT. Its protein product is CASRWITGSNTEAFF. The chain recombines TRBV27 with TRBJ1-1, with D unresolved. Trimming removed 6 bases at V and 2 bases at J, with 16 bases between. This CDR3 is built from 15 residues. The germline CDR1 and CDR2 sequences are MNHEY and SMNVEV (reference sequence).

V is TRBV7-2 and J is TRBJ1-2; D might be TRBD1 (5 bases). The germline V gene encodes CDR1 SGHTA and CDR2 FQGNSA. This CDR3 has 14 amino acids. V lost 2 bases, J lost 4 bases, and 11 bases lay in between. CDR3: CASSLRDSSYGYTF. The CDR3 DNA reads TGTGCCAGCAGCTTACGAGACAGCTCCTATGGCTACACCTTC.

The genes are TRBV27 and TRBJ1-1; D uncertain. The length of the CDR3 is 13 residues. Germline assignment: CDR1 MNHEY and CDR2 SMNVEV (reference sequence). Trimming removed 2 bases from V and 3 bases from J, with 7 bases in between. The CDR3 nucleotides are TGTGCCAGCAGTTTAGGGCGGGACACTGAAGCTTTCTTT. It codes for CASSLGRDTEAFF.

This chain joins TRBV4-3 and TRBJ2-2, with 11 bases lining up with TRBD2. Germline values: CDR1 LGHNA, CDR2 YSLEER. The CDR3 runs to 16 residues. Trimming cost V 1 base and J 6 bases; bases outside gene matches: 4. CDR3 coding DNA: TGCGCCAGCAGCCAAGTAGCGGGAGGGTTGGCCGGGGAGCTGTTTTTT. Translation gives CASSQVAGGLAGELFF.

V is TRBV5-5 and J is TRBJ1-3, with D hard to call. Between the trimmed V and J ends, which lost 3 bases and 0 bases, there was a span of 19 bases. The germline V gene encodes CDR1 SGHKS and CDR2 YYEKEE (reference sequence). The CDR3 is 18 residues long. The CDR3 region is CASSSQVHSLGSGNTIYF. CDR3 sequence (DNA): TGTGCCAGCAGCTCCCAAGTACACTCGCTGGGCTCTGGAAACACCATATATTTT.

For this clone: The same CDR3 can be traced to other DNA sequences in this sample. The chain has TRBV9 and TRBJ2-3; D is undetermined. There are 13 residues in the CDR3. Between the trimmed V and J ends, which lost 0 bases and 4 bases, there was a span of 6 bases. Germline V gene data show CDR1 as SGDLS and CDR2 as YYNGEE. CDR3 loop: CASSVGTPDTQYF. The CDR3 nucleotides read TGTGCCAGCAGCGTAGGTACCCCAGATACGCAGTATTTT.

In its sample, this clone was seen a few times. The J gene is TRBJ2-2, the V gene TRBV10-3; no definite D call. This CDR3 region has 11 residues. Trimming took off 10 bases at V and 1 base at J, with 4 bases between the two ends. Germline loops: CDR1 ENHRY, CDR2 SYGVKD. CDR3 region: CASWNTGELFF. The CDR3 bases are TGTGCCAGTTGGAACACCGGGGAGCTGTTTTTT.

This clone was detected a few times. V gene TRBV27 combines with J gene TRBJ1-5; possibly TRBD1 for D (5 bases). Germline V gene data show CDR1 as MNHEY and CDR2 as SMNVEV (reference sequence). The CDR3 sequence is 14 residues long. With 5 bases removed from V and 7 bases from J, the gap between germline ends came to 15 bases. The CDR3 reads CASSPRQRWQPQHF. The CDR3 DNA sequence: TGTGCCAGCAGTCCAAGACAGCGGTGGCAGCCCCAGCATTTT.

The chain recombines TRBV10-3 with TRBJ2-1; D perhaps matches TRBD2 (6 bases). The CDR3 extends over 14 amino acids. Germline V lookup: CDR1 ENHRY, CDR2 SYGVKD. V shed 4 bases and J shed 6 bases, with 13 bases lying between them. CDR3 nucleotides: TGTGCCATCAGTGGTGCTAGCGCCTCCAATGAGCAGTTCTTC. Protein: CAISGASASNEQFF.

The rearrangement links TRBV5-6 to TRBJ1-1; D is ambiguous. From germline, CDR1 is SGHDT and CDR2 YYEEEE. Trimming took off 1 base at V and 0 bases at J, with 10 bases between the two ends. The CDR3 covers 15 residues. The DNA for the CDR3 is TGTGCCAGCAGCTTGTATGGTTACCTGAACACTGAAGCTTTCTTT. Translation gives CASSLYGYLNTEAFF.

The rearrangement links TRBV11-2 to TRBJ2-7; 9 bases align to TRBD2. The germline gives CDR1 SGHAT, CDR2 FQNNGV. CDR3 size: 16 residues. V lost 3 bases to trimming and J lost 2 bases; unmatched junction nucleotides: 8. The CDR3 DNA reads TGTGCCAGCAGCTTGGGGGATGGGACTAGCACCTACGAGCAGTACTTC. This codes for CASSLGDGTSTYEQYF.

The chain has TRBV6-5 and TRBJ2-7; no clear D gene. CDR3 length: 13 amino acids. V shed 4 bases and J shed 7 bases, with 14 bases lying between them. CDR1 is MNHEY, CDR2 SVGAGI, per germline. The CDR3 DNA sequence: TGTGCCAGCAGTTCCAACTCCATAGGGGAGCAGTACTTC. The encoded protein is CASSSNSIGEQYF.

The chain employs TRBV10-3 and TRBJ1-2, with no clear D. Germline lookup yields CDR1 ENHRY and CDR2 SYGVKD. This CDR3 spans 13 amino acids. The germline V and J ends were trimmed by 7 bases and 5 bases, with 14 bases remaining between them. The CDR3 region is CAITSARGYGYTF. CDR3 coding DNA: TGTGCCATCACCTCCGCCCGCGGGTATGGCTACACCTTC.

In regard to this clone: The germline gene is not matched at one end of the junction; a read error may be the cause. The chain couples TRBV7-9 to TRBJ2-7; TRBD1 might be the D (5 bases). Germline-derived CDR1 and CDR2 are SEHNR and FQNEAQ (reference sequence). The CDR3 extends over 14 amino acids. The CDR3 sequence: CASSIDRDPYEQYF. The CDR3 DNA follows: TGTGCCAGCAGCATAGACAGAGACCCCTATGAGCAGTACTTC.